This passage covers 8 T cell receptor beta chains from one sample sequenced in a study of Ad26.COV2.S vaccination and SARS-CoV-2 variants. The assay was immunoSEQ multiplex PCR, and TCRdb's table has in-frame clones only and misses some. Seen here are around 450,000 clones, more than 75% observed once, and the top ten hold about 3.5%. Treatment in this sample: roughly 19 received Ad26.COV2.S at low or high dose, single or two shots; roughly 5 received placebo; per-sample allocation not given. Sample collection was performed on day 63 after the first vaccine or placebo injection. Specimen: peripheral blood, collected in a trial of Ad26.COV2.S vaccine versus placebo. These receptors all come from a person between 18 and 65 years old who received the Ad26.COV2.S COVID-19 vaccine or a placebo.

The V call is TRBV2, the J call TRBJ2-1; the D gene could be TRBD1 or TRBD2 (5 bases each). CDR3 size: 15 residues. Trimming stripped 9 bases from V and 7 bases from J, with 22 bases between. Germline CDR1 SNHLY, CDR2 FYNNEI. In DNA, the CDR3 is TGTGCCAGGACGTTGGGGGTTGGGGCGGAGAATGAGCAGTTCTTC. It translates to CARTLGVGAENEQFF.

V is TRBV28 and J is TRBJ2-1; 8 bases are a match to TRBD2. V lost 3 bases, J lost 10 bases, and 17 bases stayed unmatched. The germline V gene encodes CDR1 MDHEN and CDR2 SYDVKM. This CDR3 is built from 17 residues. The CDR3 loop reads CASSLLSGGAYKSEQFF. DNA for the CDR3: TGTGCCAGCAGTTTGCTTTCCGGGGGGGCCTACAAGTCCGAGCAGTTCTTC.

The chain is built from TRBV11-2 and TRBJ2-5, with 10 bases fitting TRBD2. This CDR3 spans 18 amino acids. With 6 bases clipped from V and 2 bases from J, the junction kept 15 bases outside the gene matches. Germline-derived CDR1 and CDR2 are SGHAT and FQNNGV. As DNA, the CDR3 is TGTGCCAGCAGGCAATCCGGGGCACTAGCGGGATATCAAGAGACCCAGTACTTC. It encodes CASRQSGALAGYQETQYF. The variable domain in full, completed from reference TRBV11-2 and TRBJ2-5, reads EAGVAQSPRYKIIEKRQSVAFWCNPISGHATLYWYQQILGQGPKLLIQFQNNGVVDDSQLPKDRFSAERLKGVDSTLKIQPAKLEDSAVYLCASRQSGALAGYQETQYFGPGTRLLVL.

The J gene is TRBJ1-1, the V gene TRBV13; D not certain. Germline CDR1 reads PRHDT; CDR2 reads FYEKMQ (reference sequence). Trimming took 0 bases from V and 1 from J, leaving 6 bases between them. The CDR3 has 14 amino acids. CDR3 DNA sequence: TGTGCCAGCAGCTTAGGGCCAGGGAACACTGAAGCTTTCTTT. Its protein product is CASSLGPGNTEAFF.

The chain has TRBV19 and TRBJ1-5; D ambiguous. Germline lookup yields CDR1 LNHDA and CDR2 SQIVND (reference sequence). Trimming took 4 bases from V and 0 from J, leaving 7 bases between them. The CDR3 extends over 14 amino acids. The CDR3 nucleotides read TGTGCCAGTAGTACAAAGAATAGCAATCAGCCCCAGCATTTT. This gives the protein CASSTKNSNQPQHF.

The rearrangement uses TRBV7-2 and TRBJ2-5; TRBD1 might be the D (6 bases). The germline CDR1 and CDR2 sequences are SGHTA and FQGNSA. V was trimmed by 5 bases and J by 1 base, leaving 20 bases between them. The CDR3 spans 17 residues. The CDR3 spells CASSKRPGTTTQETQYF. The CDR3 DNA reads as TGTGCCAGCAGCAAGAGGCCGGGGACAACCACCCAAGAGACCCAGTACTTC.

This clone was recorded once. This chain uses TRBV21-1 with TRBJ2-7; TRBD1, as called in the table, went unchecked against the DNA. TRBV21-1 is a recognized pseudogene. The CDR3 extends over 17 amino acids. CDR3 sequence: CASSKGPVTGGFGEQYF. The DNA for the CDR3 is TGTGCCAGCAGCAAAGGGCCGGTGACAGGTGGATTCGGCGAGCAGTACTTC.

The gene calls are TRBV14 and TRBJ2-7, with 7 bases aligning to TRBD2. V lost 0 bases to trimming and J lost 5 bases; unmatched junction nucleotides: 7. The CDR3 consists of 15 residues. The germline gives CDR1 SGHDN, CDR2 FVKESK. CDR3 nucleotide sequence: TGTGCCAGCAGCCAAGAGTCAGGGAGGGTCCACGAGCAGTACTTC. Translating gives CASSQESGRVHEQYF.